The 20 T cell receptor beta chains below come from one sample, sequenced in a study of technical replicates of blood from a few donors. Here immunoSEQ multiplex PCR was the method, and the copy in TCRdb shows in-frame clones only, minus some. The table shows 74,000 or so clones, with approximately 96% occurring only once. The sequenced sample consisted of T cells isolated from PBMCs. These TCRs come from a human donor in good health.

This clone was found once. The chain is built from TRBV19 and TRBJ1-2, with TRBD1 identical over 9 bases. The CDR3 totals 16 residues. Losses at the gene ends were 5 bases for V and 6 bases for J; bases not matched to a gene: 13. CDR1 LNHDA and CDR2 SQIVND come from the germline V gene (reference sequence). CDR3: CASSPGQGLLVHGYTF. Written as DNA, the CDR3 is TGTGCCAGTAGTCCGGGACAGGGTCTCTTGGTCCATGGCTACACCTTC.

The chain is built from TRBV7-9 and TRBJ2-2; possible D gene TRBD1, 6 bases. The V gene lost 4 bases and the J gene lost 2 bases, with 20 bases spanning the gap. The CDR3 has 18 residues. CDR1 SEHNR and CDR2 FQNEAQ come from the germline V gene (reference sequence). The CDR3 region is CASSSTGQIKYNTGELFF. CDR3 DNA: TGTGCCAGCAGCTCCACCGGACAGATCAAATATAACACCGGGGAGCTGTTTTTT.

The rearrangement joins TRBV5-1 to TRBJ2-1; 7 bases are shared with TRBD1. The CDR3 has 15 residues. The V gene end was trimmed by 4 bases and the J gene end by 4 bases; junction bases not matched to a gene: 8. The germline CDR1 and CDR2 sequences are SGHRS and YFSETQ. CDR3 bases: TGCGCCAGCAGCCCCGGGACAGCTCTTTACAATGAGCAGTTCTTC. Protein sequence: CASSPGTALYNEQFF.

The chain has TRBV6-1 and TRBJ1-5; TRBD1 might be the D (5 bases). The CDR3 contains 15 residues. Trimming shortened V by 8 bases and J by 1 base, and 15 bases separated the two germline ends. The V gene's germline CDR1 is MNHNS and CDR2 SASEGT. In nucleotides, the CDR3 is TGTGCCAGCTATGAGCAGGGATGGAGCAATCAGCCCCAGCATTTT. It yields the protein CASYEQGWSNQPQHF.

The chain employs TRBV6-1 and TRBJ1-4; D not resolved. The ends were cut back, 1 base at V and 10 bases at J, with 7 bases in the middle. CDR3 length: 12 amino acids. In germline, CDR1 is MNHNS, CDR2 SASEGT. The CDR3 coding sequence is TGTGCCAGCAGTGAAGGGTCTAGAAAACTGTTTTTT. Protein sequence: CASSEGSRKLFF.

The rearrangement links TRBV30 to TRBJ2-7; no firm D call. The CDR3 runs to 17 residues. V lost 1 base and J 0 bases, leaving 19 bases between the germline ends. Germline V lookup: CDR1 GTSNPN, CDR2 SVGIG (reference sequence). The CDR3 spells CAWSGQAKTWNSYEQYF. The CDR3 DNA is TGTGCCTGGAGTGGGCAGGCTAAAACTTGGAACTCCTACGAGCAGTACTTC.

This chain uses TRBV5-1 with TRBJ2-3; TRBD2 is a possible D gene (5 bases). The CDR3 consists of 12 residues. Trimming shortened V by 5 bases and J by 12 bases, and 16 bases separated the two germline ends. Germline V gene lookup returns CDR1 SGHRS and CDR2 YFSETQ. As DNA, the CDR3 is TGCGCCAGCAGTTGGGGAGATCAGACCCAGTATTTT. The encoded protein is CASSWGDQTQYF.

The chain combines TRBV4-2 with TRBJ1-5, with D uncertain. The germline V gene has CDR1 LGHNA and CDR2 YNFKEQ. The length of the CDR3 is 15 residues. V was cut by 4 bases and J by 5 bases, with 15 bases left in between. CDR3 sequence reads: CASSLSVSFDQPQHF. In DNA, the CDR3 is TGTGCCAGCAGCCTGAGTGTAAGCTTCGATCAGCCCCAGCATTTT.

The rearrangement joins TRBV5-1 to TRBJ2-7; unclear D gene. CDR3 length equals 17 residues. V was clipped by 0 bases and J by 7 bases, with 23 bases between them. Germline loops: CDR1 SGHRS, CDR2 YFSETQ. The chain's CDR3 is CASSLANNNIGLWEQYF. The DNA for the CDR3 is TGCGCCAGCAGCTTGGCCAATAACAACATTGGTTTGTGGGAGCAGTACTTC.

The chain carries TRBV19 and TRBJ2-7, with 7 bases identical to TRBD1. The CDR3 extends over 12 amino acids. CDR1 LNHDA and CDR2 SQIVND come from the germline V gene (reference sequence). Trimming took 6 bases from V and 5 from J; bases not matched to a gene: 4. The CDR3: CASRTGYDEQYF. Written as DNA, the CDR3 is TGTGCCAGTAGGACAGGGTACGACGAGCAGTACTTC.

CDR3 nucleotide sequence: TGTGCCAGTTCCCGACAGGGTCGGGATGGCTACACCTTC. It yields the protein CASSRQGRDGYTF. The chain recombines TRBV19 with TRBJ1-2; 7 bases agree with TRBD1. CDR1 and CDR2 from the germline V gene are LNHDA and SQIVND (reference sequence). V shed 8 bases, J shed 6 bases, and the junction held 9 bases outside the gene matches. This CDR3 spans 13 amino acids.

The V call is TRBV4-1, the J call TRBJ2-7; 9 nucleotides line up with TRBD1. Germline V gene sequence: CDR1 MGHRA, CDR2 YSYEKL. The CDR3 totals 15 residues. V lost 0 bases, J lost 6 bases, and 6 bases stayed unmatched. CDR3 loop: CASSQEAGQGREQYF. The CDR3 DNA reads as TGCGCCAGCAGCCAAGAGGCGGGACAGGGTCGCGAGCAGTACTTC.

This clone was found once. This rearrangement joins TRBV28 to TRBJ1-5, with 7 bases lining up with TRBD1. With 5 bases clipped from V and 5 bases from J, the junction kept 3 bases outside the gene matches. The CDR3 covers 13 residues. Per the germline V gene, CDR1 is MDHEN and CDR2 is SYDVKM. DNA for the CDR3: TGTGCCAGCAGTCCCACAGGGGATCAGCCCCAGCATTTT. Residues: CASSPTGDQPQHF.

The chain joins TRBV10-3 to TRBJ2-7, with 8 bases that match TRBD1. V lost 4 bases and J lost 3; bases outside the gene matches: 17. Germline V gene data show CDR1 as ENHRY and CDR2 as SYGVKD. The CDR3 length is 18 residues. The CDR3 is CAISGQGAMLGRSYEQYF. DNA for the CDR3: TGTGCCATCAGTGGTCAGGGGGCGATGTTGGGAAGGAGCTACGAGCAGTACTTC.

The chain joins TRBV20-1 to TRBJ2-5; TRBD1 might be the D (6 bases). Trimming left V 1 base short and J 8 bases short, with 8 bases between. The CDR3 extends over 11 amino acids. Germline V gives CDR1 DFQATT, CDR2 SNEGSKA (reference sequence). CDR3 coding DNA: TGCAGTGCTAGAGCAGGGACAACCCAGTACTTC. Its protein product is CSARAGTTQYF.

This sequence joins TRBV28 and TRBJ1-3; 10 bases fit TRBD1. Germline V gene lookup returns CDR1 MDHEN and CDR2 SYDVKM. With V trimmed by 5 bases and J by 8 bases, 9 bases remained unmatched. This CDR3 region has 15 residues. In nucleotides, the CDR3 is TGTGCCAGCAGTACGGGACAGGGGTCAGTGGACACCATATATTTT. Translation: CASSTGQGSVDTIYF.

The CDR3 region has the DNA TGTGCCAGCAGCCCGGGACAGGGGGCAAGAGATACGCAGTATTTT. This encodes CASSPGQGARDTQYF. The rearrangement links TRBV7-3 to TRBJ2-3; TRBD1 agrees at 12 bases. Trimming removed 5 bases from V and 5 bases from J; junction bases left unmatched: 5. The V gene's germline CDR1 is SGHTA and CDR2 FQGTGA. CDR3 size: 15 residues. Based on the CDR3 plus reference TRBV7-3 and TRBJ2-3, the full variable domain is GAGVSQTPSNKVTEKGKYVELRCDPISGHTALYWYRQSLGQGPEFLIYFQGTGAADDSGLPNDRFFAVRPEGSVSTLKIQRTERGDSAVYLCASSPGQGARDTQYFGPGTRLTVL.

The V call is TRBV11-2, the J call TRBJ1-2, with D perhaps matching TRBD1 (6 bases). The CDR3 runs to 13 residues. V shed 6 bases and J shed 8 bases, with 16 bases lying between them. Germline loops: CDR1 SGHAT, CDR2 FQNNGV. CDR3: CASRPTGGGGYTF. CDR3 DNA sequence: TGTGCCAGCAGGCCGACAGGAGGTGGAGGCTACACCTTC.

V gene TRBV6-6 combines with J gene TRBJ1-1; D call uncertain. V was cut by 6 bases and J by 1 base, with 12 bases left in between. The CDR3 has 14 residues. Germline V gene lookup returns CDR1 MNHNY and CDR2 SVGAGI (reference sequence). Here the CDR3 reads CASSSSGGNTEAFF. The CDR3 region has the DNA TGTGCCAGCAGCTCCTCGGGAGGGAACACTGAAGCTTTCTTT.

V is TRBV19 and J is TRBJ2-7; 12 nucleotides match TRBD2. CDR1 is LNHDA, CDR2 SQIVND, per germline (reference sequence). The CDR3 has 13 amino acids. V trimming: 5 bases; J trimming: 4 bases; junction bases outside the gene matches: 0. CDR3 DNA sequence: TGTGCCAGTAGTGGGACTAGCGGGTACGAGCAGTACTTC. This gives the protein CASSGTSGYEQYF.